This TCR beta chain came from a study of PD-L1 blockade in urothelial cancer. Study-wide background: Most of the 29 patients were men who had bladder-origin urothelial cancer. The median T cell count in blood samples was 110,000 to 150,000.

The repertoire was sequenced with immunoSEQ multiplex PCR; TCRdb's copy has only in-frame clones and lacks some. This sample has 100,000 or so clones, with about 90% found just once. Germline V CDR1 and CDR2: MDHEN, SYDVKM. The germline V and J ends were trimmed by 2 bases and 11 bases, with 9 bases remaining between them. This CDR3 comprises 11 residues. Patients were diagnosed with urothelial carcinoma, either locally advanced or metastatic. The number of samples from each patient was between 1 and 8, taken pretreatment and on-treatment. This TCR was sampled from a woman older than 75 with urothelial cancer. The chain uses TRBV28 and TRBJ1-1; D uncertain. Sequencing used PBMCs, obtained around atezolizumab (anti-PD-L1) treatment. The CDR3 loop reads CASSLSIVAFF. The CDR3 region has the DNA TGTGCCAGCAGTTTAAGTATAGTGGCTTTCTTT.